This entry lists 5 T cell receptor beta chains sequenced from one sample in a study of T cell changes during pregnancy in multiple sclerosis. This table comes from immunoSEQ multiplex PCR, and its TCRdb copy is limited to in-frame clones, with some not included. This sample yields roughly 40,000 clones, of which less than 95% are seen a single time; more than 1.5% belongs to the top ten. Material: peripheral blood, obtained in the third trimester of pregnancy. The receptors shown here come from a female donor with multiple sclerosis, enrolled in a pregnancy study.

This clone came up once. This rearrangement joins TRBV7-9 to TRBJ1-1; TRBD1 aligns across 8 bases. J lost 1 base, V lost 3 bases, and 4 bases had no gene match. This CDR3 has 15 amino acids. Germline V gene lookup returns CDR1 SEHNR and CDR2 FQNEAQ (reference sequence). Here the CDR3 DNA reads TGTGCCAGCAGCTTGATCAGGGGGCCGAACACTGAAGCTTTCTTT. It yields the protein CASSLIRGPNTEAFF.

The rearrangement links TRBV18 to TRBJ2-7, with a possible D match to TRBD2 (5 bases). There are 15 residues in the CDR3. Germline V gene sequence: CDR1 KGHSH, CDR2 LQKENI. Trimming took 6 bases from V and 2 from J, leaving 17 bases between them. CDR3 sequence (DNA): TGTGCCAGCTCCCAAAGGACGGGGATCACCTACGAGCAGTACTTC. It specifies CASSQRTGITYEQYF.

This clone was found once. Compared with germline, one end of the junction differs, possibly owing to a read error. V usage is TRBV28 and J usage is TRBJ2-7; 9 nucleotides line up with TRBD1. The V gene's germline CDR1 is MDHEN and CDR2 SYDVKM. There are 17 residues in the CDR3. CDR3 amino acids: CASSLWGRTGVTYEQYF. As DNA, the CDR3 is TGTGCCAGCAGTCTATGGGGACGGACAGGGGTTACCTACGAGCAGTACTTC.

This sequence joins TRBV29-1 and TRBJ2-5, with 9 bases lining up with TRBD2. The V and J ends lost 5 bases and 0 bases, in that order; junction bases with no gene match: 10. Germline loops: CDR1 SQVTM, CDR2 ANQGSEA. The CDR3 consists of 16 residues. CDR3 protein: CSVKGAASGNQETQYF. CDR3 bases: TGCAGCGTTAAGGGTGCGGCTAGCGGGAACCAAGAGACCCAGTACTTC.

The chain combines TRBV28 with TRBJ1-5; tentative D call: TRBD1 (6 bases). The CDR3 has 16 amino acids. Germline CDR1 and CDR2: MDHEN and SYDVKM. The V end was cut by 6 bases, the J end by 1 base, with 16 bases between. The DNA of the CDR3 is TGTGCCAGCAGCCCCACTTCAGGGGCCAGCAATCAGCCCCAGCATTTT. Translation gives CASSPTSGASNQPQHF.